The entry below describes one T cell receptor beta chain. Only in-frame clones appear in the TCRdb table, and some are missing; sequencing was by immunoSEQ multiplex PCR. The sample yields 74,000 or so clones, about 91% seen once. The sample comes from a study of Tregs in tolerant kidney transplant recipients. Mixed chimerism was transient after nonmyeloablative marrow transplants from related graft donors. CD4+CD25+CD127- Tregs, CD4+CD25- non-Tregs, CD4 and CD8 cells were sorted. This CDR3 is built from 13 residues. The germline gives CDR1 SGHTA, CDR2 FQGTGA. With V trimmed by 5 bases and J by 7 bases, 6 bases remained unmatched.

The material sequenced was CD4+ T cells from blood (PBMCs), taken 24 months after the transplant. This sequence originates from a human patient who received a combined kidney and bone marrow transplant. The graft donor may account for some of the T cells. The V gene is TRBV7-3, the J gene TRBJ2-7, with 9 bases lining up with TRBD1. CDR3 protein: CASSPGTGREQYF. The CDR3 DNA sequence: TGTGCCAGCAGCCCAGGGACAGGGAGGGAGCAGTACTTC.